The rows below give T cell receptor beta chains drawn from one sample of a study of cytomegalovirus exposure and HLA in healthy donors. The table came from immunoSEQ multiplex PCR; TCRdb's copy has only in-frame clones and leaves some out. The sample shows roughly 98,000 clones, approximately 80% of them seen only once. The specimen sequenced was PBMCs. The receptors come from a man in his forties in good health and CMV-seronegative. CDR3s include the opening cysteine and the closing phenylalanine or tryptophan. A D gene is named only where the DNA matches it firmly. The size field is filled for only some rows; it gives once, few, many or a size class.

16 | TRBJ2-2 | NA | TRBV28 | NA | TGTGCCAGTTCCCGCCCTAGAACCGCGAACACCGGGGAGCTGTTTTTT | CASSRPRTANTGELFF
15 | TRBJ2-5 | NA | TRBV5-1 | NA | TGCGCCAGCAGCTTGGCCCCGGGACAACAAGAGACCCAGTACTTC | CASSLAPGQQETQYF
13 | TRBJ1-5 | NA | TRBV30 | TRBD1 | TGTGCCTGGAATCAGGGGGCAGGTCAGCCCCAGCATTTT | CAWNQGAGQPQHF
15 | TRBJ2-3 | NA | TRBV5-6 | NA | TGTGCCAGCAGCTCGAGACAGATTCGCACAGATACGCAGTATTTT | CASSSRQIRTDTQYF
16 | TRBJ2-5 | once | TRBV11-3 | TRBD1 | TGTGCCAGCAGCCCCGGGACAGGGGGTGTTCAAGAGACCCAGTACTTC | CASSPGTGGVQETQYF
15 | TRBJ1-6 | few | TRBV2 | TRBD1 | TGTGCCAGCAGGGAGGAACAGGGGTTATTTTCACCCCTCCACTTT | CASREEQGLFSPLHF
15 | TRBJ2-4 | NA | TRBV5-6 | TRBD2 | TGTGCCAGCAGCTATTACGGGAGGATGGGAAACATTCAGTACTTC | CASSYYGRMGNIQYF
13 | TRBJ2-1 | NA | TRBV5-6 | TRBD2 | TGTGCCAGCAGCTTGGAGCGGGGCAATGAGCAGTTCTTC | CASSLERGNEQFF
15 | TRBJ2-7 | NA | TRBV7-9 | TRBD1 | TGTGCCAGCAGACCAAAGACCGGACAGGGGTACGAGCAGTACTTC | CASRPKTGQGYEQYF
15 | TRBJ2-5 | NA | TRBV6-6 | TRBD1 | TGTGCCAGCAGTACTAACAGGGGGACGGAAGAGACCCAGTACTTC | CASSTNRGTEETQYF
14 | TRBJ2-1 | NA | TRBV6-1 | TRBD1 | TGTGCCAGCAGTGGGGACAGGGCTTACAATGAGCAGTTCTTC | CASSGDRAYNEQFF
16 | TRBJ2-1 | NA | TRBV9 | TRBD1 | TGTGCCAGCAGCGTACAGGGGGCAGCGAGTATGAATGAGCAGTTCTTC | CASSVQGAASMNEQFF
13 | TRBJ1-1 | few | TRBV6-5 | NA | TGTGCCAGCAGTTCCCAGGGGAACACTGAAGCTTTCTTT | CASSSQGNTEAFF
16 | TRBJ1-1 | NA | TRBV5-1 | NA | TGCGCCAGCAGCTTGGCCCTCGGGGGAGCGGACACTGAAGCTTTCTTT | CASSLALGGADTEAFF
15 | TRBJ2-2 | NA | TRBV28 | NA | TGTGCCAGCTCCCTTGAGGGGGCGGGAACCGGGGAGCTGTTTTTT | CASSLEGAGTGELFF
16 | TRBJ1-3 | NA | TRBV13 | NA | TGTGCCAGCAGCCCGGGGGACGGACTCTCTGGAAACACCATATATTTT | CASSPGDGLSGNTIYF
15 | TRBJ2-3 | NA | TRBV7-3 | NA | TGTGCCAGCAGCTTAATCGGCGGCCCTGGAGATACGCAGTATTTT | CASSLIGGPGDTQYF
16 | TRBJ2-1 | NA | TRBV5-1 | NA | TGCGCCAGCAGCTTGCGGGTTTCGAGCTCCTACAATGAGCAGTTCTTC | CASSLRVSSSYNEQFF
16 | TRBJ2-3 | NA | TRBV7-2 | TRBD2 | TGTGCCAGCAGCCCGACTAGCGGGGGGGGCCTTACCCGCCAGCTATTT | CASSPTSGGGLTRQLF
15 | TRBJ2-5 | NA | TRBV9 | NA | TGTGCCAGCAGCGTAGTTGGGCAGGGGTCTGAGACCCAGTACTTC | CASSVVGQGSETQYF
17 | TRBJ2-3 | NA | TRBV7-8 | TRBD2 | TGTGCCAGCAGCTTAGCACAATGGACTAGGGACGCAGATACGCAGTATTTT | CASSLAQWTRDADTQYF
13 | TRBJ2-7 | NA | TRBV27 | NA | TGTGCCAGCAGTCCTTATCCTCCCCTCGAGCAGTACTTC | CASSPYPPLEQYF
13 | TRBJ2-5 | NA | TRBV30 | TRBD1 | TGTGCCTGGAGTGGGGGACAGAGAGAGACCCAGTACTTC | CAWSGGQRETQYF
17 | TRBJ2-3 | few | TRBV28 | TRBD2 | TGTGCCAGCAGTTTACCTACTAGCGGGGGGACGAGGAATACGCAGTATTTT | CASSLPTSGGTRNTQYF
16 | TRBJ2-6 | NA | TRBV19 | TRBD1 | TGTGCCAGTAGTATAGATCCGGGACAGTGGTCCAACGTCCTGACTTTC | CASSIDPGQWSNVLTF
15 | TRBJ1-3 | NA | TRBV9 | TRBD1 | TGTGCCAGCAGCACACAGGGGACTTCTGGAAACACCATATATTTT | CASSTQGTSGNTIYF
14 | TRBJ2-5 | NA | TRBV7-9 | TRBD1 | TGTGCCAGCAGCTTAACAGGGGTCCAAGAGACCCAGTACTTC | CASSLTGVQETQYF
14 | TRBJ1-1 | NA | TRBV6-6 | NA | TGTGCCAGCAGTGAGCGACAGGTCTGGGGTGAAGCTTTCTTT | CASSERQVWGEAFF
15 | TRBJ2-3 | NA | TRBV5-1 | NA | TGCGCCAGCAGCCTTACTGGCGGGAGCACAGATACGCAGTATTTT | CASSLTGGSTDTQYF
15 | TRBJ1-1 | NA | TRBV19 | TRBD1 | TGTGCCAGTAGTATTGGGGGACAGGGGAACACTGAAGCTTTCTTT | CASSIGGQGNTEAFF
14 | TRBJ1-4 | NA | TRBV27 | NA | TGTGCCAGCAGTTTCTTGGGGGGGAATGAAAAACTGTTTTTT | CASSFLGGNEKLFF
13 | TRBJ1-1 | NA | TRBV13 | NA | TGTGCCAGCGGGAGTAAGTTGAACACTGAAGCTTTCTTT | CASGSKLNTEAFF
13 | TRBJ2-1 | NA | TRBV5-1 | NA | TGCGCCAGCAGCTTTAACACCTACAATGAGCAGTTCTTC | CASSFNTYNEQFF
15 | TRBJ2-1 | NA | TRBV9 | TRBD2 | TGTGCCAGCAGCGTATTAGCGGGAACCTACAATGAGCAGTTCTTC | CASSVLAGTYNEQFF
14 | TRBJ2-7 | NA | TRBV5-6 | NA | TGTGCCAGCACCCCGGCCCTCAGGGTCTACGAGCAGTACTTC | CASTPALRVYEQYF
19 | TRBJ2-2 | NA | TRBV27 | TRBD2 | TGTGCCAGCAGTATAAGGTTCAGCGGGAGCATCCGGGGCACCGGGGAGCTGTTTTTT | CASSIRFSGSIRGTGELFF
16 | TRBJ2-1 | NA | TRBV19 | TRBD1 | TGTGCCAGTAGTATAGGAGGGACAGCTCACCCCAATGAGCAGTTCTTC | CASSIGGTAHPNEQFF
16 | TRBJ2-7 | NA | TRBV5-1 | TRBD2 | TGCGCCAGCAGCTTGGCTAGCGGAGCGAGCTCCTACGAGCAGTACTTC | CASSLASGASSYEQYF
14 | TRBJ2-7 | NA | TRBV15 | NA | TGTGCCACCAGCAGAGATCCAGGTTCGGACGAGCAGTACTTC | CATSRDPGSDEQYF
11 | TRBJ1-2 | NA | TRBV29-1 | NA | TGCAGCGTCGGGGAGATTTATGGCTACACCTTC | CSVGEIYGYTF
15 | TRBJ2-1 | NA | TRBV6-4 | NA | TGTGCCAGCAGTGATAGCATAAGCTCCTACAATGAGCAGTTCTTC | CASSDSISSYNEQFF